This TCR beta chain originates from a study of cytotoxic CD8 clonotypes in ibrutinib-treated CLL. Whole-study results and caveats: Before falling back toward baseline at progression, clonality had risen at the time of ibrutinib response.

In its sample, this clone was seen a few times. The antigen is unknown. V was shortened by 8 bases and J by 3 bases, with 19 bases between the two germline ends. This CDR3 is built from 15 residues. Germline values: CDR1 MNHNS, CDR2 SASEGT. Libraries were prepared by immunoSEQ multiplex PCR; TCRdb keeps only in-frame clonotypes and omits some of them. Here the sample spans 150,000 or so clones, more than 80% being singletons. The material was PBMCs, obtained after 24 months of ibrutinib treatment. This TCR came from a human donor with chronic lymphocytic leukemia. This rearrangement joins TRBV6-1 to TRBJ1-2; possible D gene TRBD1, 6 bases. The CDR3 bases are TGTGCCAGCTCGAAGGGGGGGGACTCGGACTATGGCTACACCTTC. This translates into CASSKGGDSDYGYTF.